Ten or more counts support the clone carrying this T cell receptor beta chain. Its antigen remains unidentified. The source of the sample is a study of human T cells and chemical hapten exposure. Study details: Among samples, TCR yields varied mainly because of small differences in pooled library volume. The study, taken as a whole, reports: TCRs above 1 in 1000 frequency stayed constant with DPC sensitization. Positively correlated with patch test score were the counts of PT1 expanded TCRs.

Time point noted: patch test 1, 2 weeks after DPC sensitization. As to treatment: therapeutic diphenylcyclopropenone sensitization with weekly scalp DPC. Unseparated into fractions, whole blood served as the source from which total RNA was extracted. Each CDR3 protein gets one entry after TCRdb re-called the RACE reads with MiXCR. Of about 120,000 distinct CDR3 sequences in the sample, around 10% were seen once. Germline V gene data show CDR1 as DFQATT and CDR2 as SNEGSKA (reference sequence). V lost 5 bases to trimming and J lost 5 bases, with 9 bases between them. The CDR3 runs 11 residues. Sequencing used whole blood, obtained in connection with sensitization to the hapten diphenylcyclopropenone (DPC). The origin of this receptor is a woman aged 45-59 years with alopecia areata. Some clones in this sample may be carry-over from other donors' samples. The chain employs TRBV20-1 and TRBJ2-5; D call uncertain. The CDR3 protein is CSAPNIETQYF. As DNA, the CDR3 is TGCAGTGCTCCAAACATTGAGACCCAGTACTTC.